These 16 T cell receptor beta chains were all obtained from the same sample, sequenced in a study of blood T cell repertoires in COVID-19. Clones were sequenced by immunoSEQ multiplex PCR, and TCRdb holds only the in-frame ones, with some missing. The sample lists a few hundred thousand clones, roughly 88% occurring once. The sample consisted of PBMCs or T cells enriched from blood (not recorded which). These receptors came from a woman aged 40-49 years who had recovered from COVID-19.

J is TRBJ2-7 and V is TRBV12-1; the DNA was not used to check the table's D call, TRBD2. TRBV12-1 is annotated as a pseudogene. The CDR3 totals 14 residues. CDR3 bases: TGTGCCAGCAGCTCCGCCCTTGAGGAATACGAGCAGTACTTC. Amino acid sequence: CASSSALEEYEQYF.

The CDR3 nucleotides are TGCGCCAGCAGCGTTGGGACAGCGAAGGGGGCCCTCTCTGGAAACACCATATATTTT. This translates into CASSVGTAKGALSGNTIYF. This rearrangement joins TRBV5-1 to TRBJ1-3; TRBD1 agrees at 7 bases. This CDR3 region has 19 residues. Unmatched junction bases numbered 16, after V lost 4 bases and J lost 0 bases. CDR1 and CDR2 from the germline V gene are SGHRS and YFSETQ. The complete variable domain, with remaining parts taken from reference TRBV5-1 and TRBJ1-3, reads KAGVTQTPRYLIKTRGQQVTLSCSPISGHRSVSWYQQTPGQGLQFLFEYFSETQRNKGNFPGRFSGRQFSNSRSEMNVSTLELGDSALYLCASSVGTAKGALSGNTIYFGEGSWLTVV.

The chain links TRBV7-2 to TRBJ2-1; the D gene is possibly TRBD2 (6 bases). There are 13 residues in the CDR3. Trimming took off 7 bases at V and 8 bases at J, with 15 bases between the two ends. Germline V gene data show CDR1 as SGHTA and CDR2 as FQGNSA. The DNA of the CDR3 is TGTGCCAGCACTCCTGCGGGAAGGTATGAGCAGTTCTTC. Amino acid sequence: CASTPAGRYEQFF.

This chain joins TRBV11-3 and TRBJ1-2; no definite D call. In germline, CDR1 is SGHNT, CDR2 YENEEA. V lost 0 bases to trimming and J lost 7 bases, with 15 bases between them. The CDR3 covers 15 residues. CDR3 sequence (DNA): TGTGCCAGCAGCTTAGATCGACGAGGGTCGTCTGGCTACACCTTC. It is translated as CASSLDRRGSSGYTF.

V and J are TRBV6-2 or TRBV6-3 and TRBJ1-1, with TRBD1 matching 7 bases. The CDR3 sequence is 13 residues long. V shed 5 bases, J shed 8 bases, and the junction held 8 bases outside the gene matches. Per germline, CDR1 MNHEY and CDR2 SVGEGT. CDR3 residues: CASSTPGQPEAFF. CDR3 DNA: TGTGCCAGCAGTACACCGGGACAGCCAGAAGCTTTCTTT.

The CDR3 spells CASRTGFAGTEAFF. The CDR3 DNA reads as TGTGCCAGTAGGACAGGGTTCGCGGGCACTGAAGCTTTCTTT. This chain links TRBV19 with TRBJ1-1; 7 bases agree with TRBD1. The CDR3 has 14 residues. Germline CDR1 and CDR2: LNHDA and SQIVND (reference sequence). Unmatched junction bases numbered 8, after V lost 6 bases and J lost 4 bases.

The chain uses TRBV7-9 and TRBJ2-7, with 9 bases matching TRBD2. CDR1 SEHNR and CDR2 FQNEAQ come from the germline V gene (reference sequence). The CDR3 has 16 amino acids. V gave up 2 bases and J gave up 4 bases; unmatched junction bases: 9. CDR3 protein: CASSLSAGGPHYEQYF. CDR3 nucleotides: TGTGCCAGCAGCTTATCGGCGGGAGGGCCCCATTACGAGCAGTACTTC.

CDR3 sequence: CASGTNLRDTQYF. The CDR3 region has the DNA TGTGCCAGCGGGACTAACCTCCGGGATACGCAGTATTTT. The chain carries TRBV6-5 and TRBJ2-3; 7 nucleotides match TRBD2. The V and J ends lost 8 bases and 6 bases, in that order; junction bases with no gene match: 8. In germline, CDR1 is MNHEY, CDR2 SVGAGI. The length of the CDR3 is 13 residues.

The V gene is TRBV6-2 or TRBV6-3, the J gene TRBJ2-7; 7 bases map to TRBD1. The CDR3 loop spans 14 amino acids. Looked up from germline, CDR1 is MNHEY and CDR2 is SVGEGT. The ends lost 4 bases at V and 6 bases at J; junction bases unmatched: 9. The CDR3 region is CASSSIPGTVEQYF. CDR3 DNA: TGTGCCAGCAGTTCAATACCTGGGACAGTCGAGCAGTACTTC.

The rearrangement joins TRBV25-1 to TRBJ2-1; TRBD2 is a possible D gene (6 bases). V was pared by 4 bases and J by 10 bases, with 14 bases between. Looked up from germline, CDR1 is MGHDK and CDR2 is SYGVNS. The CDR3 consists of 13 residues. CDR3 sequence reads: CASSVAPAGEQFF. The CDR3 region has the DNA TGTGCCAGCAGTGTAGCCCCAGCGGGCGAGCAGTTCTTC. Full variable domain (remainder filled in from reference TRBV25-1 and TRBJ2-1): EADIYQTPRYLVIGTGKKITLECSQTMGHDKMYWYQQDPGMELHLIHYSYGVNSTEKGDLSSESTVSRIRTEHFPLTLESARPSHTSQYLCASSVAPAGEQFFGPGTRLTVL.

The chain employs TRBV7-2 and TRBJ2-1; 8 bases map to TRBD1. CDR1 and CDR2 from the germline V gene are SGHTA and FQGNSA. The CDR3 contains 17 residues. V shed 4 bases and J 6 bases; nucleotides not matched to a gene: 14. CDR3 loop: CASSSPPGQGIVNEQFF. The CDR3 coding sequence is TGTGCCAGCAGCTCCCCGCCCGGACAGGGTATAGTCAATGAGCAGTTCTTC.

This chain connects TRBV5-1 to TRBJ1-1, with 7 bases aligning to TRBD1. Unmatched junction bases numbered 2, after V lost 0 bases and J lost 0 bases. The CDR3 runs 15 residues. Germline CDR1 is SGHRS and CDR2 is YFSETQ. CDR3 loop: CASSLGGQMNTEAFF. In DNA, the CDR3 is TGCGCCAGCAGCTTGGGGGGACAGATGAACACTGAAGCTTTCTTT.

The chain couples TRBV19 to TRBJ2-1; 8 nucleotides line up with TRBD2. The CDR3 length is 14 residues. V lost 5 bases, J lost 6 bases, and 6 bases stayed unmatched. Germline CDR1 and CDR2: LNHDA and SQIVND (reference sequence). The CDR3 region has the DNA TGTGCCAGTAGTCTTTCGGGACTAGGCAATGAGCAGTTCTTC. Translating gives CASSLSGLGNEQFF.

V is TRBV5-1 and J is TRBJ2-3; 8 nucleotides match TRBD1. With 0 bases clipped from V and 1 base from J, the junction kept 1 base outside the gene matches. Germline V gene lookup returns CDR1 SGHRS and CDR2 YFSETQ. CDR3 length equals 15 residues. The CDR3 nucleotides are TGCGCCAGCAGCTTGGAGGGACAGGGCACAGATACGCAGTATTTT. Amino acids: CASSLEGQGTDTQYF.

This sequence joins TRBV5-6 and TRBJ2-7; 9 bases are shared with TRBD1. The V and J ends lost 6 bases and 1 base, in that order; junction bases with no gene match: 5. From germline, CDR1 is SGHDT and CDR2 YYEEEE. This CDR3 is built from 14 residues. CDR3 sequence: CASTSDRGSYEQYF. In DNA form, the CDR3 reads TGTGCCAGCACCAGTGACAGGGGGTCCTACGAGCAGTACTTC. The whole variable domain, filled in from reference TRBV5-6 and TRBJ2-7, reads DAGVTQSPTHLIKTRGQQVTLRCSPKSGHDTVSWYQQALGQGPQFIFQYYEEEERQRGNFPDRFSGHQFPNYSSELNVNALLLGDSALYLCASTSDRGSYEQYFGPGTRLTVT.

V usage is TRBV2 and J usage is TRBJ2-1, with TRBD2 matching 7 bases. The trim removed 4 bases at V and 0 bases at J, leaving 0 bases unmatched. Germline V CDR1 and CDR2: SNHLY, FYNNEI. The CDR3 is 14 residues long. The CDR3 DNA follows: TGTGCCAGCAGTGGACTAGCCTCCTACAATGAGCAGTTCTTC. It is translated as CASSGLASYNEQFF.